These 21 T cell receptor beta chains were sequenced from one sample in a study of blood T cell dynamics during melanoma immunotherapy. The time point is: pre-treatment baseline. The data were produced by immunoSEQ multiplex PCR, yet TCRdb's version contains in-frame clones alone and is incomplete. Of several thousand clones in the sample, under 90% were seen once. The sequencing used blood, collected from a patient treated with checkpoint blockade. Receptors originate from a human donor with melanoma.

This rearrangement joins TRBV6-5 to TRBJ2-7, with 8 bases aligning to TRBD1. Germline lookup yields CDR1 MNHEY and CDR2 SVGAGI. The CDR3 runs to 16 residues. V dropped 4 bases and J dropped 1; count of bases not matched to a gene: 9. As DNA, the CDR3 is TGTGCCAGCAGTTCCCGGTCGACAGGGGCGTCCTACGAGCAGTACTTC. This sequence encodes CASSSRSTGASYEQYF.

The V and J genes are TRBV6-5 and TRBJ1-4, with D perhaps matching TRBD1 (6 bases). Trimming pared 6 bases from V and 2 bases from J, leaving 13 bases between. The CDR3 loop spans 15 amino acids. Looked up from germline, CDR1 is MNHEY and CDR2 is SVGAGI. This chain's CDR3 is CASRRNRVTNEKLFF. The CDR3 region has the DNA TGTGCCAGCAGGAGGAACAGGGTCACTAATGAAAAACTGTTTTTT.

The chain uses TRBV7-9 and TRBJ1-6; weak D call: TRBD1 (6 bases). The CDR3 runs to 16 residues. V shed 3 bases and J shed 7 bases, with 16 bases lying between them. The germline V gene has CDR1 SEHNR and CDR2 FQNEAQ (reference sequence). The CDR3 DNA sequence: TGTGCCAGCAGCTTGGGGGCGGGGGCGTTGAATTCACCCCTCCACTTT. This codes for CASSLGAGALNSPLHF.

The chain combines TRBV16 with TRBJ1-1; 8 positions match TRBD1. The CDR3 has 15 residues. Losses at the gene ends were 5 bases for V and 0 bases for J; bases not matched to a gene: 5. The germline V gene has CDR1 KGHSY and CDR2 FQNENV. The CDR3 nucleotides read TGTGCCAGCAGCGTACAGGGGGGCATGAACACTGAAGCTTTCTTT. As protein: CASSVQGGMNTEAFF.

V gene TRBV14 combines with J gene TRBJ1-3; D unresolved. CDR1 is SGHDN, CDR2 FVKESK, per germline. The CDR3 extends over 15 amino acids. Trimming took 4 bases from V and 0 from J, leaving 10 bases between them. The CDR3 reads CASSPTIRSGNTIYF. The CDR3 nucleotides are TGTGCCAGCAGCCCGACCATTCGCTCTGGAAACACCATATATTTT.

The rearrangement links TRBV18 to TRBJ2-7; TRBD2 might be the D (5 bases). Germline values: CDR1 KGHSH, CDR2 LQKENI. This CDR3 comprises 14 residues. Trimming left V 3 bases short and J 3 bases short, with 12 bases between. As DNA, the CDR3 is TGTGCCAGCTCACCCGGGCTAGCTAACTACGAGCAGTACTTC. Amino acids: CASSPGLANYEQYF.

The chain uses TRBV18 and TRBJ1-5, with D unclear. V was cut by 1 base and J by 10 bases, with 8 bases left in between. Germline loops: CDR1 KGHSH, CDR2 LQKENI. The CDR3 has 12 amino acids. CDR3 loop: CASSPQGPPQHF. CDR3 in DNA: TGTGCCAGCTCACCACAAGGTCCCCCCCAGCATTTT.

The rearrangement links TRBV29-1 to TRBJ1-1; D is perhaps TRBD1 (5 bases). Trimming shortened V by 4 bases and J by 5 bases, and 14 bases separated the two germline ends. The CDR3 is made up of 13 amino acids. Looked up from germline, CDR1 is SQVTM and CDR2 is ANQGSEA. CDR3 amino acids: CSVATAWKTEAFF. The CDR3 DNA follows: TGCAGCGTTGCGACAGCCTGGAAGACTGAAGCTTTCTTT.

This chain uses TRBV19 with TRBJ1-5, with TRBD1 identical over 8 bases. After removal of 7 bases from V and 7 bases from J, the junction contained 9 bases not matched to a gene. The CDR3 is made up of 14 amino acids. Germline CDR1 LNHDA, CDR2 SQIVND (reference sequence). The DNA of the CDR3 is TGTGCCAGTACGGGAACAGGGGGGACGCAGCCCCAGCATTTT. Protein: CASTGTGGTQPQHF.

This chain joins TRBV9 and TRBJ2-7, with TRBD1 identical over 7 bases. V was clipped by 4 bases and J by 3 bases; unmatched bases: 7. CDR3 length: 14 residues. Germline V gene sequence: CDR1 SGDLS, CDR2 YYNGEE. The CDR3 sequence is CASSPGTVDYEQYF. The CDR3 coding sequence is TGTGCCAGCAGCCCGGGGACAGTGGACTACGAGCAGTACTTC.

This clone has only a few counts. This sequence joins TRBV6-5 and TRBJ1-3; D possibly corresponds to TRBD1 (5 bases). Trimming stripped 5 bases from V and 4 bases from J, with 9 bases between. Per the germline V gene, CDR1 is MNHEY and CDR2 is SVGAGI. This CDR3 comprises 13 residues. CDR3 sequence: CASSQTVGNTIYF. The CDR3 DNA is TGTGCCAGCAGTCAGACAGTAGGAAACACCATATATTTT.

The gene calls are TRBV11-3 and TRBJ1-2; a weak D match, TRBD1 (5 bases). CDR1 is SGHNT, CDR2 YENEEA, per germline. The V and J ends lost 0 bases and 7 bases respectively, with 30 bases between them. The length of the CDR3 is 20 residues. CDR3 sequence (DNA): TGTGCCAGCAGCTTAGAAGACCCCCCCAGTCGTGGGGCGCGACTGGGTGGCTACACCTTC. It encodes CASSLEDPPSRGARLGGYTF. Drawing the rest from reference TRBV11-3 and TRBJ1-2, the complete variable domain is EAGVVQSPRYKIIEKKQPVAFWCNPISGHNTLYWYLQNLGQGPELLIRYENEEAVDDSQLPKDRFSAERLKGVDSTLKIQPAELGDSAVYLCASSLEDPPSRGARLGGYTFGSGTRLTVV.

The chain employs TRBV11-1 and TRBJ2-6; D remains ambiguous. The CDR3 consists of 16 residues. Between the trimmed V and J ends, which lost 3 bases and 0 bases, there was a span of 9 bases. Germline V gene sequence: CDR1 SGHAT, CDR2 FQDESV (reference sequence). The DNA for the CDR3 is TGTGCCAGCAGCTTTCGTAAGGACTCTGGGGCCAACGTCCTGACTTTC. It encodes CASSFRKDSGANVLTF.

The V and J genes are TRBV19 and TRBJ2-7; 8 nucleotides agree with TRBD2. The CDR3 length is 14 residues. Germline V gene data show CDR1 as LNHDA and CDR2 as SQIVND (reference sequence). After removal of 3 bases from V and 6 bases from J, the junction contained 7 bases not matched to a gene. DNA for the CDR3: TGTGCCAGTAGTATGACAGCGGGGGTTTTCGAGCAGTACTTC. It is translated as CASSMTAGVFEQYF.

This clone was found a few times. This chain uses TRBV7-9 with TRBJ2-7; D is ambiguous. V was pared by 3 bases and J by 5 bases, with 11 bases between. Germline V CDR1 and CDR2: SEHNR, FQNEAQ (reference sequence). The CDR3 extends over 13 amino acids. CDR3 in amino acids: CASSLTGSHEQYF. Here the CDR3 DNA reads TGTGCCAGCAGCTTGACGGGCTCGCACGAGCAGTACTTC.

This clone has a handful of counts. The CDR3 spells CASRGRDGPYGYTF. As DNA, the CDR3 is TGTGCCAGCAGAGGAAGAGACGGACCCTATGGCTACACCTTC. The chain combines TRBV6-5 with TRBJ1-2; D ambiguous. The CDR3 length is 14 residues. Deletions cut 6 bases from V and 4 bases from J, with 15 bases between. Germline values: CDR1 MNHEY, CDR2 SVGAGI.

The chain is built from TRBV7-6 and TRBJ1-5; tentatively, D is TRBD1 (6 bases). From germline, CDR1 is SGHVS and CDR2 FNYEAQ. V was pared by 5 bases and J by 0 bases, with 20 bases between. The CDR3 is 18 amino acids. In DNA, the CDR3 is TGTGCCAGCAGCCAGACGGGGGCGAGCCCTTATAGCAATCAGCCCCAGCATTTT. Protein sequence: CASSQTGASPYSNQPQHF.

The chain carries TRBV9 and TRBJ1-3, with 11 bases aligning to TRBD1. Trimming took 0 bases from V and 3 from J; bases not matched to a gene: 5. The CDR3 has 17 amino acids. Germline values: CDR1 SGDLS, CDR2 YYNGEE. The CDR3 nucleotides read TGTGCCAGCAGCGTAGTAGGACAGGGGGCCGGTGGAAACACCATATATTTT. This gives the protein CASSVVGQGAGGNTIYF.

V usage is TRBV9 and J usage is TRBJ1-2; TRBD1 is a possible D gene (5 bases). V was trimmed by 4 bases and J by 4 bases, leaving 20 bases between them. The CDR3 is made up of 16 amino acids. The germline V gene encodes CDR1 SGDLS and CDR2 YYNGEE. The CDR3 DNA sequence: TGTGCCAGCAGCTCAGCTAAGGGACTAGGGTCCTATGGCTACACCTTC. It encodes CASSSAKGLGSYGYTF.

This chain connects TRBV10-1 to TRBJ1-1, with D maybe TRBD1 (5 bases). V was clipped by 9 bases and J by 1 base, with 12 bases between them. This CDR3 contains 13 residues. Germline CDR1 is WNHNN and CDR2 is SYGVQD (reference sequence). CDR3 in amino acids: CASEQVTNTEAFF. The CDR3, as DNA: TGCGCCAGTGAACAGGTAACGAACACTGAAGCTTTCTTT.

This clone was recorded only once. The CDR3 loop is CASSLRAGSYEQYF. DNA for the CDR3: TGTGCCAGCAGCTTAAGGGCAGGGTCCTACGAGCAGTACTTC. The rearrangement joins TRBV13 to TRBJ2-5; D may be TRBD1 (5 bases). The end of the DNA fits TRBJ2-7 better, so the J call may be wrong. This CDR3 has 14 amino acids. Germline V lookup: CDR1 PRHDT, CDR2 FYEKMQ (reference sequence).